The present T cell receptor beta chain was sequenced within a study of CD8 T cells in Susac syndrome. Findings and caveats of the study: TCR sequencing and HLA analysis covered a relatively small number of individuals.

The germline gives CDR1 MGHDK, CDR2 SYGVNS. V was pared by 1 base and J by 4 bases, with 10 bases between. The CDR3 consists of 15 residues. Reverse transcription of about 0.5 to 1 ug RNA was carried out with random hexamers. The authors amplified TCR beta CDR3 across 54 Vbeta and 13 Jbeta using immunoSEQ multiplex PCR. TCRdb called the immunoSEQ multiplex PCR reads again in MiXCR, with one record for every CDR3 protein. The sample records 90,000 to 150,000 distinct CDR3 sequences, 85% to 95% being singletons. The control participants were healthy donors, and these controls were matched with respect to both age and sex. Comments on this clonotype: Its target is unknown.

The clonotype originates from a human donor in good health. J is TRBJ2-2 and V is TRBV25-1, with D tentatively TRBD1 (6 bases). The sequenced sample consisted of CD4+ T cells from PBMCs. CDR3 in DNA: TGTGCCAGCAGTGAATTGGGGACACGCACCGGGGAGCTGTTTTTT. Translated: CASSELGTRTGELFF.